This T cell receptor delta chain was identified during a study of gamma-delta T cells after stem cell transplantation. Germline V gene data show CDR1 as GEAIGNYY and CDR2 as EKD. V shed 3 bases, J shed 3 bases, and the junction held 32 bases outside the gene matches. The CDR3 covers 23 residues. TCRdb fed the RT-PCR reads into CATT to redo clone calling. The sample includes 6,500 or so delta-chain clones, more than 20% of them seen just once. This clone has more than one count but fewer than ten. The sample comprised gamma-delta T cells. This TCR came from a human donor. It is not recorded whose cells these are; they may come from a transplant donor. The rearrangement uses TRDV2 and TRDJ1; 8 bases map to TRDD3. The CDR3: CACDSTGGTRPFDLPSHADKLIF. The CDR3 nucleotides read TGTGCCTGTGACTCTACTGGGGGTACCCGCCCGTTCGACCTTCCCTCTCACGCCGATAAACTCATCTTT.